Listed below are T cell receptor beta chains from one sample, sequenced in a study of T cell responses to AZD1222 COVID-19 vaccine. Profiling relied on immunoSEQ multiplex PCR, and the TCRdb table lists in-frame clones only, not all of them. The sample shows about 42,000 clones, roughly 88% of them seen only once. The specimen was peripheral blood, collected 28 days after the second AZD1222 dose. These receptors originate from an adult who received the AZD1222 COVID-19 vaccine. CDR3s leave out the opening cysteine and the closing phenylalanine or tryptophan.

v_gene,j_gene,CDR3aa
TRBV7-9,TRBJ1-2,ASSLGSGQGHGYT
TRBV5-1,TRBJ2-6,ASSLGGTASSGANVLT
TRBV14,TRBJ1-2,ASSQTSLKDQAWGYT
TRBV6-5,TRBJ1-6,ASSWDANSPLH
TRBV2,TRBJ2-7,ASSARGHSYEQY
TRBV6-1,TRBJ1-2,ASSEGPQLFRTGGHGYT
TRBV5-1,TRBJ1-1,ASGGTGVTFGNTEAF
TRBV7-2,TRBJ1-5,ASSPSKGNQPQH
TRBV6-1,TRBJ1-2,ASSEVGAGNYGYT
TRBV7-9,TRBJ1-5,ASSGTGDQPQH
TRBV12-3/TRBV12-4,TRBJ2-7,ASRWTGVAEQY
TRBV6-5,TRBJ2-7,ATGTGTSYEQY
TRBV3-1/TRBV3-2,TRBJ1-6,ASSQKWGNSPLH
TRBV29-1,TRBJ2-7,SVEVGQKAYEQY
TRBV7-2,TRBJ1-5,ASSLAHADNQPQH
TRBV6-2/TRBV6-3,TRBJ1-1,ASSPTQQGRNTEAF
TRBV12-3/TRBV12-4,TRBJ1-5,ASRTGVQPQH
TRBV7-2,TRBJ1-2,ASSLGPTGLGGYT
TRBV5-4,TRBJ2-1,ASSPGGSEDNEQF
TRBV9,TRBJ2-7,ASSVASDYEQY
TRBV10-3,TRBJ1-3,AISPVRPSGNTIY
TRBV6-1,TRBJ2-2,ASSDGGNTGELF
TRBV3-1/TRBV3-2,TRBJ1-2,ASSQDPGTVYGYT
TRBV7-3,TRBJ2-7,ASSLLGLASHEQY
TRBV3-1/TRBV3-2,TRBJ2-2,ASSQVSGVTGELF
TRBV18,TRBJ2-1,ASSVLPSYNEQF
TRBV6-5,TRBJ1-5,ASTVGGDSNQPQH
TRBV9,TRBJ2-5,ASSVDSAMTTETQY
TRBV6-6,TRBJ2-5,ASQFQGHQETQY
TRBV12-3/TRBV12-4,TRBJ1-1,ASIQDGNTEAF
TRBV11-2,TRBJ2-1,ASRSPGLAGHSYNEQF
TRBV9,TRBJ2-7,ASSVSGAYSYEQY
TRBV9,TRBJ2-6,ASSVGLSGANVLT
TRBV7-3,TRBJ2-5,ASSLGGLSQTQY
TRBV5-1,TRBJ1-2,ASSLGTGNYGYT
TRBV5-6,TRBJ1-4,ASSSTAPATNEKLF
TRBV6-1,TRBJ2-7,ASSGSGTALSYEQY
TRBV5-4,TRBJ2-5,ASSSTGLAGGGETQY
TRBV18,TRBJ2-1,ASSDRTSGSEQF
TRBV11-2,TRBJ1-3,ASSLEKFSGNTIY
TRBV4-2,TRBJ1-2,ASSQDGSSARQGHGYT
TRBV18,TRBJ2-7,ASSPATSGYLEQY
TRBV6-5,TRBJ2-7,ASSYQGKGVYEQY
TRBV28,TRBJ2-7,ASSLGTETYEQY
TRBV6-9,TRBJ1-1,ASGRTGSFRPEAF
TRBV19,TRBJ1-1,ASGRTEAF
TRBV7-8,TRBJ1-2,ASSLSTGNYGYT
TRBV28,TRBJ2-2,ASSSTGTGVDTGELF
TRBV6-4,TRBJ1-6,ASRDTSWNSPLH